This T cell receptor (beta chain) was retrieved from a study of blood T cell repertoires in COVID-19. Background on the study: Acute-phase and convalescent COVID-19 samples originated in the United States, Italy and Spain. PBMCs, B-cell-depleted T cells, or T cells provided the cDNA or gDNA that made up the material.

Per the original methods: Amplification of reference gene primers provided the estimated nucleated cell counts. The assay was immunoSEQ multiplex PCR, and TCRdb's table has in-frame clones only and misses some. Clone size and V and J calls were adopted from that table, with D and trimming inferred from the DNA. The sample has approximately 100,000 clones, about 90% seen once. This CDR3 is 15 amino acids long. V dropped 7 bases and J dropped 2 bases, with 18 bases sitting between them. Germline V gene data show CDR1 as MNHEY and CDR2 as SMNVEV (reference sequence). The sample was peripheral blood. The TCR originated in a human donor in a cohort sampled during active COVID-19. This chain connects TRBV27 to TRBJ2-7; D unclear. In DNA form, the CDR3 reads TGTGCCAGCATTAATATTGTAGGCGGCACCTACGAGCAGTACTTC. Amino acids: CASINIVGGTYEQYF.